This TCR beta chain is from a study of human T cells and chemical hapten exposure. Study-level findings and limits: Controls formed significantly fewer large CDR3 similarity clusters than expanded TCRs did. DPC sensitization produced no change in TCRs with frequency above 1 in 1000.

The CDR3 totals 15 residues. V lost 5 bases and J lost 2; bases outside the gene matches: 7. Germline V gene sequence: CDR1 LGHNT, CDR2 FRNRAP. Time point meaning: pre-sensitization, week 0. Treatment meaning: therapeutic diphenylcyclopropenone sensitization with weekly scalp DPC. The template was total RNA from unfractionated whole blood. TCRdb ran MiXCR on the RACE reads and lists one entry per CDR3 protein. The sample has approximately 320,000 distinct CDR3 sequences, about 5.4% seen once. This clonotype was detected a few times. No antigen is known for it. The chain carries TRBV12-5 and TRBJ2-3; 7 bases are a match to TRBD2. This specimen consisted of whole blood, obtained in connection with sensitization to the hapten diphenylcyclopropenone (DPC). This clonotype was sampled from a woman under 30 with alopecia areata. Some clones in this sample may be carry-over from other donors' samples. CDR3 coding DNA: TGTGCTAGTGGTGCCGGGACTACCCACACAGATACGCAGTATTTT. Protein sequence: CASGAGTTHTDTQYF.